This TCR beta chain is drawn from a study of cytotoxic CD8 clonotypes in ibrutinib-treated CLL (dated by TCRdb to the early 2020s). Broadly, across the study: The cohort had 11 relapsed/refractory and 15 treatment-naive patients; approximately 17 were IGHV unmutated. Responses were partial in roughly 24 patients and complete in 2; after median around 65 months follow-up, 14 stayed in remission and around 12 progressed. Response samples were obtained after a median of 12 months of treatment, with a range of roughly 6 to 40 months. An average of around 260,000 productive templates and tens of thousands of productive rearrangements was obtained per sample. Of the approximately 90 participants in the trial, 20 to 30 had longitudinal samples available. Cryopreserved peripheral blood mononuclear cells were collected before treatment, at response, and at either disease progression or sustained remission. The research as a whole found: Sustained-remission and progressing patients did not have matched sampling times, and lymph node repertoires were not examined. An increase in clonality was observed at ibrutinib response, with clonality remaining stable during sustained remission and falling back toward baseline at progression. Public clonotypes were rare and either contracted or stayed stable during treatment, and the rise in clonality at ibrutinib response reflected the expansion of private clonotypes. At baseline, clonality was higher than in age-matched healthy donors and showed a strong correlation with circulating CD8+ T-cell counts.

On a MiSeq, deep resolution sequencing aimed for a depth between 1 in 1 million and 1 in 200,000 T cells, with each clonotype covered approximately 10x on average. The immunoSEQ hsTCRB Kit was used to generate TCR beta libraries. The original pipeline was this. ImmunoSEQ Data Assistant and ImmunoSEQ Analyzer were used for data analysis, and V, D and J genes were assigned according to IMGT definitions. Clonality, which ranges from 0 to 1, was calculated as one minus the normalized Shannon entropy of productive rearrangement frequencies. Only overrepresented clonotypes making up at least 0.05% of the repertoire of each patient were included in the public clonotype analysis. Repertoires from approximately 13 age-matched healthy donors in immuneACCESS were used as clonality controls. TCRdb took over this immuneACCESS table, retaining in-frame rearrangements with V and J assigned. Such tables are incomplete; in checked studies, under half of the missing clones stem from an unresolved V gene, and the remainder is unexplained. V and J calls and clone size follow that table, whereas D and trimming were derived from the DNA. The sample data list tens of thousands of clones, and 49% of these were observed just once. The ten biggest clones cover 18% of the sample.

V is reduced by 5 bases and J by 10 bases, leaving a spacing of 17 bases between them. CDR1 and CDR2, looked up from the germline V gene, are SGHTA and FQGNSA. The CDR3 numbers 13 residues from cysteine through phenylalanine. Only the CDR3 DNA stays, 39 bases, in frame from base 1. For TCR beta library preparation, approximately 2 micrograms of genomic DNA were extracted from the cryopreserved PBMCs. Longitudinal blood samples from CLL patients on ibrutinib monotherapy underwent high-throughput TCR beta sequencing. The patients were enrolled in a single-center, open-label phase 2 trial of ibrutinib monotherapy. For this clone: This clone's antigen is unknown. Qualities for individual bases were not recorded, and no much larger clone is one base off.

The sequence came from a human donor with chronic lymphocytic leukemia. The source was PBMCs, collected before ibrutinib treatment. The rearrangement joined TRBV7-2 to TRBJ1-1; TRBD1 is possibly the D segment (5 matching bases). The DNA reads TGTGCCAGCAGCGAGTGGGGGGGACTTTCAGCTTTCTTT. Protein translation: CASSEWGGLSAFF.